Below, 27 T cell receptor beta chains from the same sample are listed, as sequenced in a study of T-cell memory formation after mild COVID-19. A single record per CDR3 protein comes from TCRdb applying MiXCR to the 5' RACE reads. The table records roughly 150,000 distinct CDR3 sequences, 13% to 15% of them present only once. Sequenced: PBMCs or a T cell subset sorted from them (not recorded which). All receptors come from an adult woman who had mild COVID-19 (a few samples of this study predate the infection). Cell type and time point are not known.

The rearrangement joins TRBV7-2 to TRBJ2-3; tentatively, D is TRBD1 or TRBD2 (5 bases each). V was pared by 0 bases and J by 1 base, with 14 bases between. This CDR3 has 17 amino acids. Germline values: CDR1 SGHTA, CDR2 FQGNSA. The CDR3 DNA follows: TGTGCCAGCAGCTTAGCGCAAAGAGGGACGCGCACAGATACGCAGTATTTT. Protein sequence: CASSLAQRGTRTDTQYF.

The J gene is TRBJ2-2, the V gene TRBV5-1; no firm D call. V was shortened by 6 bases and J by 0 bases, with 12 bases between the two germline ends. Germline V gene data show CDR1 as SGHRS and CDR2 as YFSETQ. CDR3 length: 15 amino acids. CDR3 residues: CASKATSTNTGELFF. The CDR3 coding sequence is TGCGCCAGCAAGGCGACAAGTACGAACACCGGGGAGCTGTTTTTT.

This clonotype was counted many times. The chain has TRBV5-6 and TRBJ2-7; D ambiguous. The CDR3 length is 15 residues. Between the trimmed V and J ends, which lost 1 base and 0 bases, there was a span of 11 bases. The germline gives CDR1 SGHDT, CDR2 YYEEEE. For the CDR3, the DNA is TGTGCCAGCAGCTTGCCGGGTATAGACTCCTACGAGCAGTACTTC. Its translation is CASSLPGIDSYEQYF.

This clonotype has a handful of counts. The chain employs TRBV20-1 and TRBJ2-1, with D perhaps matching TRBD2 (5 bases). The V end lost 0 bases, the J end lost 6 bases, and 18 bases lay between the germline ends. The CDR3 runs to 16 residues. Germline V lookup: CDR1 DFQATT, CDR2 SNEGSKA (reference sequence). CDR3 protein: CSARDYYLAGGNEQFF. For the CDR3, the DNA is TGCAGTGCTAGAGATTACTATCTAGCCGGAGGCAATGAGCAGTTCTTC.

This clonotype appeared a few times. The chain recombines TRBV12-3 or TRBV12-4 with TRBJ2-2, with a possible D match to TRBD1 (6 bases). Trimming cost V 6 bases and J 1 base, with 15 bases left between them. The CDR3 runs to 16 residues. This chain's CDR3 is CASSLTGLGNTGELFF. The CDR3 DNA follows: TGTGCCAGCAGCCTAACAGGGTTGGGGAACACCGGGGAGCTGTTTTTT.

This rearrangement joins TRBV7-9 to TRBJ2-1; TRBD2 aligns across 12 bases. The CDR3 contains 17 residues. V shed 1 base and J 7 bases; nucleotides not matched to a gene: 8. CDR1 SEHNR and CDR2 FQNEAQ come from the germline V gene (reference sequence). This CDR3 is CASSLGGLAGPINEQFF. The DNA of the CDR3 is TGTGCCAGCAGCTTAGGTGGACTAGCGGGGCCAATAAATGAGCAGTTCTTC. Filled out from reference TRBV7-9 and TRBJ2-1, the complete variable domain reads DTGVSQNPRHKITKRGQNVTFRCDPISEHNRLYWYRQTLGQGPEFLTYFQNEAQLEKSRLLSDRFSAERPKGSFSTLEIQRTEQGDSAMYLCASSLGGLAGPINEQFFGPGTRLTVL.

This clonotype was recorded a few times. The chain recombines TRBV11-1 with TRBJ1-5, with 7 bases identical to TRBD1. The CDR3 contains 14 residues. Trimming removed 5 bases from V and 9 bases from J; junction bases left unmatched: 10. Germline lookup yields CDR1 SGHAT and CDR2 FQDESV (reference sequence). Here the CDR3 reads CASSPGQEGRPQHF. The CDR3 region has the DNA TGTGCCAGCAGCCCCGGACAGGAGGGAAGGCCCCAGCATTTT.

This clonotype was seen repeatedly, ten times or more. The genes are TRBV11-2 and TRBJ2-1; no definite D call. V shed 2 bases and J shed 10 bases, with 6 bases lying between them. There are 11 residues in the CDR3. Per germline, CDR1 SGHAT and CDR2 FQNNGV. The CDR3 DNA reads as TGTGCCAGCAGCTTAACCCGGGAGCAGTTCTTC. Translated, it gives CASSLTREQFF.

V and J are TRBV6-2 or TRBV6-3 and TRBJ2-7; D unresolved. The CDR3 runs 16 residues. The germline V gene has CDR1 MNHEY and CDR2 SVGEGT. The germline V and J ends were trimmed by 6 bases and 1 base, with 19 bases remaining between them. CDR3 loop: CASSPLGFADSYEQYF. The DNA for the CDR3 is TGTGCCAGCAGCCCCCTAGGCTTCGCGGATTCCTACGAGCAGTACTTC.

This clonotype was observed a handful of times. The chain has TRBV7-6 and TRBJ2-7; possibly TRBD2 for D (5 bases). From germline, CDR1 is SGHVS and CDR2 FNYEAQ. V lost 7 bases, J lost 4 bases, and 17 bases lay in between. The CDR3 sequence is 14 residues long. The CDR3 region is CASTEGVAKYEQYF. In DNA form, the CDR3 reads TGTGCCAGCACTGAGGGAGTTGCGAAATACGAGCAGTACTTC.

This clonotype occurred a few times. V gene TRBV7-2 combines with J gene TRBJ2-5, with a possible D match to TRBD2 (8 bases). V was trimmed by 2 bases and J by 5 bases, leaving 15 bases between them. The CDR3 runs to 15 residues. CDR1 is SGHTA, CDR2 FQGNSA, per germline. The CDR3: CASSLMAGGQETQYF. Here the CDR3 DNA reads TGTGCCAGCAGCTTAATGGCGGGGGGACAGGAGACCCAGTACTTC.

This clonotype was observed a few times. The chain recombines TRBV7-2 with TRBJ2-4; perhaps TRBD2 as D (5 bases). V lost 1 base, J lost 12 bases, and 13 bases lay in between. This CDR3 contains 13 residues. Germline V gene lookup returns CDR1 SGHTA and CDR2 FQGNSA. DNA for the CDR3: TGTGCCAGCAGCTTAGTTGGGAGAGAAGCTCAGTACTTC. Its protein is CASSLVGREAQYF.

This clonotype was seen only a few times. CDR3 coding DNA: TGTGCCAGCAGTTACTCGGAGGCGGGGGGTCGGACCTACGAGCAGTACTTC. Protein product: CASSYSEAGGRTYEQYF. The J gene is TRBJ2-7, the V gene TRBV6-5; 8 positions match TRBD2. Germline assignment: CDR1 MNHEY and CDR2 SVGAGI. The trim removed 0 bases at V and 2 bases at J, leaving 9 bases unmatched. CDR3 length equals 17 residues.

CDR3 in amino acids: CASTGTSGTGELFF. The CDR3 DNA follows: TGTGCCAGCACCGGGACTAGTGGGACCGGGGAGCTGTTTTTT. The V gene is TRBV6-5, the J gene TRBJ2-2; 8 bases agree with TRBD2. After removal of 7 bases from V and 5 bases from J, the junction contained 6 bases not matched to a gene. This CDR3 comprises 14 residues. CDR1 is MNHEY and CDR2 is SVGAGI in the germline V gene.

This clonotype was counted between two and nine times. V usage is TRBV7-8 and J usage is TRBJ2-5, with D possibly TRBD1 on 6 matching bases. The CDR3 covers 13 residues. V lost 7 bases, J lost 5 bases, and 14 bases lay in between. Germline values: CDR1 SGHVS, CDR2 FQNEAQ. In nucleotides, the CDR3 is TGTGCCAGCACACCCGGCCAGGGGGAGACCCAGTACTTC. Translating gives CASTPGQGETQYF.

This clonotype occurred a few times. The gene calls are TRBV12-3 or TRBV12-4 and TRBJ2-1, with 9 nucleotides matching TRBD1. The trim removed 5 bases at V and 5 bases at J, leaving 10 bases unmatched. The CDR3 totals 16 residues. The CDR3 protein is CASSDILQGANNEQFF. In DNA, the CDR3 is TGTGCCAGCAGTGACATCCTACAGGGGGCGAACAATGAGCAGTTCTTC.

This clonotype was observed at least ten times. The chain has TRBV6-5 and TRBJ1-6; D might be TRBD1 (6 bases). Per the germline V gene, CDR1 is MNHEY and CDR2 is SVGAGI. Between the trimmed V and J ends, which lost 4 bases and 7 bases, there was a span of 17 bases. This CDR3 is built from 16 residues. The CDR3 loop reads CASSFRPQGGNSPLHF. CDR3 bases: TGTGCCAGCAGTTTCCGCCCACAGGGAGGCAATTCACCCCTCCACTTT.

V and J are TRBV5-1 and TRBJ2-2; perhaps TRBD1 as D (5 bases). The V gene lost 0 bases and the J gene lost 7 bases, with 10 bases spanning the gap. The CDR3 totals 14 residues. From germline, CDR1 is SGHRS and CDR2 YFSETQ. CDR3 bases: TGCGCCAGCAGCTTGGCTGGACAAATCGGGGAGCTGTTTTTT. It codes for CASSLAGQIGELFF.

The chain couples TRBV9 to TRBJ2-1; 10 bases line up with TRBD2. The germline V gene has CDR1 SGDLS and CDR2 YYNGEE. With 0 bases clipped from V and 8 bases from J, the junction kept 8 bases outside the gene matches. This CDR3 contains 16 residues. The DNA for the CDR3 is TGTGCCAGCAGCGTAGAGAGCGGGGGGGCGATCGATGAGCAGTTCTTC. It translates to CASSVESGGAIDEQFF. The entire variable domain, with the rest obtained from reference TRBV9 and TRBJ2-1, is as follows: DSGVTQTPKHLITATGQRVTLRCSPRSGDLSVYWYQQSLDQGLQFLIQYYNGEERAKGNILERFSAQQFPDLHSELNLSSLELGDSALYFCASSVESGGAIDEQFFGPGTRLTVL.

This clonotype has more than one count but fewer than ten. The genes are TRBV6-2 or TRBV6-3 and TRBJ2-1, with TRBD2 identical over 11 bases. The CDR3 consists of 16 residues. V shed 5 bases and J 4 bases; nucleotides not matched to a gene: 7. Germline V gene sequence: CDR1 MNHEY, CDR2 SVGEGT. This chain's CDR3 is CASSPPGTSGYNEQFF. CDR3 DNA: TGTGCCAGCAGTCCCCCCGGGACTAGCGGATACAATGAGCAGTTCTTC.

This clonotype has only one observation. This chain uses TRBV11-2 with TRBJ2-6; the D is unclear. This CDR3 comprises 15 residues. The germline V and J ends were trimmed by 5 bases and 3 bases, with 11 bases remaining between them. Germline V gives CDR1 SGHAT, CDR2 FQNNGV. The DNA for the CDR3 is TGTGCCAGCAGCCTCGGGCAAGGTGGGGCCAACGTCCTGACTTTC. It specifies CASSLGQGGANVLTF.

CDR3 region: CASSPASDRDHEQYF. The CDR3 nucleotides read TGTGCCAGCAGTCCTGCGTCGGACAGGGATCACGAGCAGTACTTC. The rearrangement joins TRBV27 to TRBJ2-7; 8 nucleotides line up with TRBD1. V shed 5 bases, J shed 5 bases, and the junction held 11 bases outside the gene matches. Germline V lookup: CDR1 MNHEY, CDR2 SMNVEV (reference sequence). This CDR3 comprises 15 residues.

The V call is TRBV24-1, the J call TRBJ2-1; no definite D call. V was cut by 9 bases and J by 5 bases, with 7 bases left in between. CDR3 length: 11 amino acids. Germline CDR1 KGHDR, CDR2 SFDVKD. DNA of the CDR3: TGTGCCACCGCCGTAGACAATGAGCAGTTCTTC. It yields the protein CATAVDNEQFF.

This chain connects TRBV7-9 to TRBJ1-4, with D hard to call. The V gene's germline CDR1 is SEHNR and CDR2 FQNEAQ (reference sequence). Trimming shortened V by 4 bases and J by 4 bases, and 4 bases separated the two germline ends. The CDR3 has 12 residues. The CDR3 region is CASSYSNEKLFF. The CDR3 DNA reads as TGTGCCAGCAGCTACAGTAATGAAAAACTGTTTTTT.

This clonotype has a handful of counts. The J gene is TRBJ2-1, the V gene TRBV29-1, with 7 positions matching TRBD1. Germline CDR1 reads SQVTM; CDR2 reads ANQGSEA. The length of the CDR3 is 12 residues. V lost 8 bases and J lost 7; bases outside the gene matches: 8. The CDR3 loop reads CSRQGEGNEQFF. The CDR3 DNA sequence: TGCAGCCGACAGGGTGAGGGGAATGAGCAGTTCTTC.

The sample holds one count of this clonotype. The rearrangement joins TRBV25-1 to TRBJ1-2; possibly TRBD1 for D (6 bases). Germline-derived CDR1 and CDR2 are MGHDK and SYGVNS. The CDR3 runs 13 residues. The germline V and J ends were trimmed by 7 bases and 3 bases, with 12 bases remaining between them. The CDR3 nucleotides are TGTGCCAGCACTGCACAGGGTTACTATGGCTACACCTTC. Amino acid sequence: CASTAQGYYGYTF.

This clonotype turned up a few times. The chain links TRBV20-1 to TRBJ2-3; TRBD1 might be the D (6 bases). V was trimmed by 3 bases and J by 1 base, leaving 17 bases between them. CDR3 length: 16 residues. Per germline, CDR1 DFQATT and CDR2 SNEGSKA (reference sequence). The CDR3 DNA reads TGCAGTGCTAGGCCCCCACCAGGGGTTGGCACAGATACGCAGTATTTT. Translation: CSARPPPGVGTDTQYF.